This T cell receptor (beta chain) was profiled in a study of T cells in localized non-small cell lung cancer. Study-level findings and limits: Heterogeneity is still possible, as just one tumor region was sequenced. Median detection of top 100 tumor clones in adjacent lung was 57 clones. Measurement of T cell clonality placed uninvolved adjacent lung highest, above the level in tumor.

Of note for this clone: Its antigen is unidentified.

The CDR3 has 12 amino acids. Between the trimmed V and J ends, which lost 4 bases and 7 bases, there was a span of 10 bases. The V gene's germline CDR1 is GTSNPN and CDR2 SVGIG (reference sequence). Profiled with immunoSEQ multiplex PCR; TCRdb holds only in-frame clones, not every one. The repertoire has about 78,000 clones, roughly 81% of them found once; the top ten carry 2.8%. This clonotype was sampled from a man between 40 and 69 years old with stage I lung adenocarcinoma. The V call is TRBV30, the J call TRBJ2-2; no clear D gene. This specimen was peripheral blood, taken before any cancer treatment. CDR3: CAWTGQIGELFF. CDR3 DNA sequence: TGTGCCTGGACCGGTCAAATCGGGGAGCTGTTTTTT.